Given below is one TCR beta chain in context. Its matching antigen is unknown. At one end, the junction sequence differs from germline, possibly due to a read error. CDR3 and TCR beta VDJ profiling relied on a genomic DNA template. MiXCR, applied by TCRdb to the reads, yields one record per CDR3 protein. The sample consists of about 150,000 distinct CDR3 sequences, approximately 44% of them appearing once. An expansion of CD8+CD57+ cells by flow cytometry had been shown in patients chosen for sequencing. Sampling of blood occurred while the patients had still received no therapy. This entry comes from a study of CD8+CD57+ T cells in acquired aplastic anemia. General study results and limits: The CD8+ Simpson's diversity of patients and controls was not significantly different.

In germline, CDR1 is MGHRA, CDR2 YSYEKL. CDR3 length: 14 amino acids. This rearrangement joins TRBV4-1 to TRBJ1-5; D might be TRBD1 (5 bases). This clonotype was obtained from a human donor with aplastic anemia. What was sequenced was sorted CD4+, CD8+, or CD8+CD57+ T cells (not recorded which) from PBMCs. CDR3 protein: CTSSQGARERPQHF. The CDR3 DNA is TGCACCAGCAGCCAAGGAGCCAGGGAGCGGCCCCAGCATTTT.